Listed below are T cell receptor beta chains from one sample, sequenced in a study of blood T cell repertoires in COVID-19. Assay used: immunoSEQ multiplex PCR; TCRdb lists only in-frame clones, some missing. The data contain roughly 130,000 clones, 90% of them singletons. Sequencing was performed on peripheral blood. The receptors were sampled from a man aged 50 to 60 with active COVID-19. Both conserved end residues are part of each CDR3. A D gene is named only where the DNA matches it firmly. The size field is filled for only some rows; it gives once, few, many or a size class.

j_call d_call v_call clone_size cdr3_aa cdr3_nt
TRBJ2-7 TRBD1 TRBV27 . CASSLSGQVNYEQYF TGTGCCAGCAGTTTATCGGGACAGGTGAACTACGAGCAGTACTTC
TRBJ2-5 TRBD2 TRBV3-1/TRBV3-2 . CASSPWTSGAGKTQYF TGTGCCAGCAGCCCCTGGACTAGCGGGGCGGGAAAGACCCAGTACTTC
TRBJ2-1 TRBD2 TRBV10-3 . CAIGGSGGMDEQFF TGTGCCATCGGGGGTAGCGGGGGAATGGATGAGCAGTTCTTC
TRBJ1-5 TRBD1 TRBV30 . CAWSVSGTGLRPQHF TGTGCCTGGAGTGTATCTGGGACAGGCTTGAGGCCCCAGCATTTT
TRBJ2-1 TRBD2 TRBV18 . CASSPGTSGSDEQFF TGTGCCAGCTCACCAGGGACTAGCGGTTCGGATGAGCAGTTCTTC
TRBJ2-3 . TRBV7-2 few CASSLNTGTDTQYF TGTGCCAGCAGCTTAAATACAGGCACAGATACGCAGTATTTT
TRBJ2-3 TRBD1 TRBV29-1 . CTTQGWTDTQYF TGCACAACACAGGGGTGGACAGATACGCAGTATTTT
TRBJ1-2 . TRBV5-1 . CASSSGNYGYTF TGCGCCAGCAGCTCCGGGAACTATGGCTACACCTTC
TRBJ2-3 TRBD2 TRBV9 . CASSVGTRVRGGHWSTDTQYF TGTGCCAGCAGCGTAGGTACGCGTGTTCGCGGGGGGCATTGGAGCACAGATACGCAGTATTTT
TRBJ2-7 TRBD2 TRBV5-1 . CASSLVSGGSEQYF TGCGCCAGCAGCTTGGTAAGCGGGGGATCCGAGCAGTACTTC
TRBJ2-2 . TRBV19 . CASSRLVSNTGELFF TGTGCCAGTAGCCGACTAGTTTCTAACACCGGGGAGCTGTTTTTT
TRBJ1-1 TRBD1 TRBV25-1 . CASSGRSKQGIINTEAFF TGTGCCAGCAGTGGACGATCTAAACAGGGGATAATTAACACTGAAGCTTTCTTT
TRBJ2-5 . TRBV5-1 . CASSLARGAGETQYF TGCGCCAGCAGCTTGGCTCGGGGGGCAGGCGAGACCCAGTACTTC
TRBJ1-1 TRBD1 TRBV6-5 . CASRSNRGVNDEAFF TGTGCCAGCAGATCAAACAGGGGTGTAAATGATGAAGCTTTCTTT
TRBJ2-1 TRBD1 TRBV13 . CASSVERQGFYNEQFF TGTGCCAGCAGCGTAGAAAGACAGGGGTTCTACAATGAGCAGTTCTTC
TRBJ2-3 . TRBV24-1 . CATSDSPSGDTQYF TGTGCCACCAGTGATTCCCCCAGCGGGGATACGCAGTATTTT
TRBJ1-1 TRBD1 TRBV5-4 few CATLQERGQWTEAFF TGTGCCACCCTCCAGGAAAGGGGGCAATGGACTGAAGCTTTCTTT
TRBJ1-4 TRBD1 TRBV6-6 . CASSPRQGVEKLFF TGTGCCAGCAGTCCTAGACAGGGGGTTGAAAAACTGTTTTTT
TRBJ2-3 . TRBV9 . CASSPSLGGTSTDTQYF TGTGCCAGCAGCCCTTCCTTGGGGGGAACTAGCACAGATACGCAGTATTTT
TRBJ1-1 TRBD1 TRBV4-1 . CASSPRTGGNTEAFF TGCGCCAGCAGCCCTAGGACAGGGGGGAACACTGAAGCTTTCTTT
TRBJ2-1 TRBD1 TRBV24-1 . CATSGQGYNEQFF TGTGCCACCAGTGGACAGGGATACAATGAGCAGTTCTTC
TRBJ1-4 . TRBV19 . CASSIVAATNEKLFF TGTGCCAGTAGTATCGTGGCAGCAACTAATGAAAAACTGTTTTTT
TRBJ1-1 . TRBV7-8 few CASSPEAGSTEAFF TGTGCCAGCAGCCCCGAGGCGGGGAGCACTGAAGCTTTCTTT
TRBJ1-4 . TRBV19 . CASTQGFANEKLFF TGTGCCAGTACTCAGGGGTTCGCTAATGAAAAACTGTTTTTT
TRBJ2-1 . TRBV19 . CASSGRGSYNEQFF TGTGCCAGTAGTGGCAGGGGTTCCTACAATGAGCAGTTCTTC
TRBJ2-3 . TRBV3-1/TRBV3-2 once CASSLGPLPTDTQYF TGTGCCAGCAGCCTGGGCCCCCTTCCCACAGATACGCAGTATTTT
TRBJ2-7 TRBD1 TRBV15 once CATSRDGDRGYLQYF TGTGCCACCAGCAGAGATGGGGACAGGGGTTACCTGCAGTACTTC
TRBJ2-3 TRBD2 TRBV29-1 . CSVEASGNQWDTQYF TGCAGCGTTGAGGCTAGCGGAAACCAGTGGGATACGCAGTATTTT
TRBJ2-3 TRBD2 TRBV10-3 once CAISETGLVADTQYF TGTGCCATCAGTGAGACGGGACTAGTCGCAGATACGCAGTATTTT
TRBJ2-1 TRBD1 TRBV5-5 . CASSFVATGGNSYNEQFF TGTGCCAGCAGCTTCGTCGCGACAGGGGGCAACTCCTACAATGAGCAGTTCTTC
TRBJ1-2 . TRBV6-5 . CASNMDSTWGYTF TGTGCCAGCAATATGGACAGCACTTGGGGCTACACCTTC
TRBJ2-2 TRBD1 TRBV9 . CASSPRTGKTGELFF TGTGCCAGCAGCCCCCGGACAGGGAAAACCGGGGAGCTGTTTTTT